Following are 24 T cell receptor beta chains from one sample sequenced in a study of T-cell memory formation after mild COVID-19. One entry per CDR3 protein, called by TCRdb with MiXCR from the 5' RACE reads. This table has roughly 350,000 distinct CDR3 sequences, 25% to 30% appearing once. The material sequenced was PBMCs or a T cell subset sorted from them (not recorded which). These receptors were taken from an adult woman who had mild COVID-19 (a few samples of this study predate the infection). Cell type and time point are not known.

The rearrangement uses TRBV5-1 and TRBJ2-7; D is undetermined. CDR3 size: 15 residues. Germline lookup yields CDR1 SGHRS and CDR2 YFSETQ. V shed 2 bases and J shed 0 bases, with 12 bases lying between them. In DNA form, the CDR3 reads TGCGCCAGCAGCTTTGGGCCTACCAGCTCCTACGAGCAGTACTTC. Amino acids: CASSFGPTSSYEQYF.

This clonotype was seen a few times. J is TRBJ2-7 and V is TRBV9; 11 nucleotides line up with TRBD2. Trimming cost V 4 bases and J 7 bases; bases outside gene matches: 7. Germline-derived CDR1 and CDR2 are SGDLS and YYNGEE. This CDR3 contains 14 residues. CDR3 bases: TGTGCCAGCAGCTTCGGGACTAGCGGTAAAGAGCAGTACTTC. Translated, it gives CASSFGTSGKEQYF.

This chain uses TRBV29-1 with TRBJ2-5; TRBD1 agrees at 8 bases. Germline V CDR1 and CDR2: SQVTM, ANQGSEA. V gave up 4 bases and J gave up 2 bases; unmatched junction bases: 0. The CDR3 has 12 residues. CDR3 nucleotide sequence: TGCAGCGTTGGGACAGGGCAAGAGACCCAGTACTTC. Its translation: CSVGTGQETQYF.

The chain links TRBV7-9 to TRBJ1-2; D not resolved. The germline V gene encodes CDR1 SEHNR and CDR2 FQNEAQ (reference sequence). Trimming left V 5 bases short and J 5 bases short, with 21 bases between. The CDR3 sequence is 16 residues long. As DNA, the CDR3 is TGTGCCAGCAGCCCGCTACCGGATCGGGAGGGTTATGGCTACACCTTC. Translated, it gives CASSPLPDREGYGYTF.

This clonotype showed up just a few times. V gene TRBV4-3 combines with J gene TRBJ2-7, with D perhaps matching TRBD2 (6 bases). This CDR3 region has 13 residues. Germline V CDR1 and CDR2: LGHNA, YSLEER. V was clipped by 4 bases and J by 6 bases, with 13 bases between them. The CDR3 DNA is TGCGCCAGCAGCCCGACTAGTTTCGGCGAGCAGTACTTC. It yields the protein CASSPTSFGEQYF.

The CDR3 sequence: CASTDREKSPLHF. The CDR3 region has the DNA TGCGCCAGCACGGACAGGGAAAAATCACCCCTCCACTTT. The chain recombines TRBV5-1 with TRBJ1-6, with 8 bases fitting TRBD1. This CDR3 has 13 amino acids. From germline, CDR1 is SGHRS and CDR2 YFSETQ. V was pared by 6 bases and J by 10 bases, with 6 bases of the junction left unmatched.

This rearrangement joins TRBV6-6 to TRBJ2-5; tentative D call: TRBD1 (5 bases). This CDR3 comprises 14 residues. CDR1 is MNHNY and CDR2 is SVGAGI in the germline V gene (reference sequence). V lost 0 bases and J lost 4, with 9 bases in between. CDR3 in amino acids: CASSYSAGSETQYF. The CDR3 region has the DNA TGTGCCAGCAGTTACTCCGCAGGGTCAGAGACCCAGTACTTC.

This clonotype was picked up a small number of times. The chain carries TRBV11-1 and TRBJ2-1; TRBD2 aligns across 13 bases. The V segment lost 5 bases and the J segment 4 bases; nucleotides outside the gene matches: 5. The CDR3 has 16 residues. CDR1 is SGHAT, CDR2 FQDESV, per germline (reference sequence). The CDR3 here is CASSPRGLAGYNEQFF. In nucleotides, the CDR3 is TGTGCCAGCAGCCCCCGGGGACTAGCGGGATACAATGAGCAGTTCTTC.

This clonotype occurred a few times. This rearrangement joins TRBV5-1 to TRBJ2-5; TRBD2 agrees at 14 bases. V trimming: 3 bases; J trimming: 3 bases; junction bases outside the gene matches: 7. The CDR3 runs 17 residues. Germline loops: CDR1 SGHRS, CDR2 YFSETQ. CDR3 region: CASSSARLAGGKETQYF. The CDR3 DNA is TGCGCCAGCAGCTCTGCAAGACTAGCGGGAGGGAAAGAGACCCAGTACTTC.

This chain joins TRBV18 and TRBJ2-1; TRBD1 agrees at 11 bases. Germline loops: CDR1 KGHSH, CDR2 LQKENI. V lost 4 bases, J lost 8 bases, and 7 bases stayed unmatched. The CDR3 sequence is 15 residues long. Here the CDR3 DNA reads TGTGCCAGCTCACAGGACAGGGGGCGTCTCTATGAGCAGTTCTTC. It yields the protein CASSQDRGRLYEQFF.

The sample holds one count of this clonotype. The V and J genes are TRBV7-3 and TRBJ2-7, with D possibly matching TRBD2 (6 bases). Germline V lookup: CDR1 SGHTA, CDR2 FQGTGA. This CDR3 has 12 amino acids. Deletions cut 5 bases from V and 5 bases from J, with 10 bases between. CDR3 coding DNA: TGTGCCAGCAGCCACCCGGGGGACGAGCAGTACTTC. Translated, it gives CASSHPGDEQYF.

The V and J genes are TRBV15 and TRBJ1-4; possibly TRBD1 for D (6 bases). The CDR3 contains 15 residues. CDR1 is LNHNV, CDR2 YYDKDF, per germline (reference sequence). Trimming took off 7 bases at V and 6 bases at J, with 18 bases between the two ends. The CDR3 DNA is TGTGCCACCACCCTGCAGGGGAGGTTTGATGAAAAACTGTTTTTT. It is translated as CATTLQGRFDEKLFF. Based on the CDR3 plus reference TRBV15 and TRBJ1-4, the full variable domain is DAMVIQNPRYQVTQFGKPVTLSCSQTLNHNVMYWYQQKSSQAPKLLFHYYDKDFNNEADTPDNFQSRRPNTSFCFLDIRSPGLGDTAMYLCATTLQGRFDEKLFFGSGTQLSVL.

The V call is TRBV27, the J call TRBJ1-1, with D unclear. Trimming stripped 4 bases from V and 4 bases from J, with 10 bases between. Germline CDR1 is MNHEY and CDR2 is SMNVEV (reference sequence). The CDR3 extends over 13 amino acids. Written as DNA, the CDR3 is TGTGCCAGCAGTTACCAATGGCGCACTGAAGCTTTCTTT. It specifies CASSYQWRTEAFF.

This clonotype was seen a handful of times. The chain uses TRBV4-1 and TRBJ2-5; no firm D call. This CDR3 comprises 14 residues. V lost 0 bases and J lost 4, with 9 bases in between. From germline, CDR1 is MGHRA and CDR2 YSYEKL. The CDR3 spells CASSQEQRRETQYF. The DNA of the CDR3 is TGCGCCAGCAGCCAAGAACAGAGGAGAGAGACCCAGTACTTC.

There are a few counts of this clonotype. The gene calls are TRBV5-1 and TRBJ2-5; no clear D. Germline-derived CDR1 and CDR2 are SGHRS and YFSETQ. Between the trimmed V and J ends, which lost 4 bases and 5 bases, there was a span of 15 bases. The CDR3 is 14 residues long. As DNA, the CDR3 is TGCGCCAGCAGCCCGGCCTCAGCCGGGGAGACCCAGTACTTC. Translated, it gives CASSPASAGETQYF.

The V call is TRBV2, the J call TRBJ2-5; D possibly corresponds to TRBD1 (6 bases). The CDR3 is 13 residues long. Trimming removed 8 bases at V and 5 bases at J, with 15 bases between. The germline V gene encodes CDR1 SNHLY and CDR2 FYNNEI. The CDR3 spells CASWGQTGETQYF. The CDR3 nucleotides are TGTGCCAGCTGGGGACAAACTGGGGAGACCCAGTACTTC.

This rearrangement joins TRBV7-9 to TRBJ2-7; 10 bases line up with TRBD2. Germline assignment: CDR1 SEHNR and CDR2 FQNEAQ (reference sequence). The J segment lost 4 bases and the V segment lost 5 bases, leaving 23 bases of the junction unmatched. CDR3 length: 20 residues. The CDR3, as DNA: TGTGCCAGCAGCCTGTCGGAACTAGCGGGATTACCCAAAACGGTTTACGAGCAGTACTTC. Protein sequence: CASSLSELAGLPKTVYEQYF.

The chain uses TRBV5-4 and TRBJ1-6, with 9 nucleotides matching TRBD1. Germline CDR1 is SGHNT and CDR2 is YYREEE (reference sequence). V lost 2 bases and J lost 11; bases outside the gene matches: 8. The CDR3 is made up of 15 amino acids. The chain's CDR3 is CASSFGTGIVPPLHF. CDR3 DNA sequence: TGTGCCAGCAGCTTCGGGACAGGGATTGTCCCACCCCTCCACTTT. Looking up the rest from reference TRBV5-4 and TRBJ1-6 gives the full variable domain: ETGVTQSPTHLIKTRGQQVTLRCSSQSGHNTVSWYQQALGQGPQFIFQYYREEENGRGNFPPRFSGLQFPNYSSELNVNALELDDSALYLCASSFGTGIVPPLHFGNGTRLTVT.

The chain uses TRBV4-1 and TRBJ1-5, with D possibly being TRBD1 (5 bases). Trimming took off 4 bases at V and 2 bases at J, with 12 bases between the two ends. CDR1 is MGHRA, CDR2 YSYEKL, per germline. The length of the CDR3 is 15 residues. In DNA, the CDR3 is TGCGCCAGCAGCCCTCGGTGGGGGGGCAATCAGCCCCAGCATTTT. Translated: CASSPRWGGNQPQHF.

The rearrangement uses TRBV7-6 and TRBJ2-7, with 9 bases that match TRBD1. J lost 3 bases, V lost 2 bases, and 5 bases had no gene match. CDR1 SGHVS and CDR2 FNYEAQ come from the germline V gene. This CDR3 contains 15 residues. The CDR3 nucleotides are TGTGCCAGCAGCTTAAGAGGGACAGGGAACTACGAGCAGTACTTC. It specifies CASSLRGTGNYEQYF.

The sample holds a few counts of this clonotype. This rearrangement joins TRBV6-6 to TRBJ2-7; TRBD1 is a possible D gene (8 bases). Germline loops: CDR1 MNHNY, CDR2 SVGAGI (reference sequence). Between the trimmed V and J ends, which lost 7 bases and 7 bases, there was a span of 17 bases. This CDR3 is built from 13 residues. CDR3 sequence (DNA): TGTGCCAGCACCAAACGGGGGGACAGGGAGCAGTACTTC. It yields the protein CASTKRGDREQYF.

The CDR3 sequence: CASSLVRVAGYLAGIADTQYF. The CDR3 nucleotides are TGTGCCAGCAGCTTAGTTCGGGTAGCGGGATACTTAGCGGGGATCGCAGATACGCAGTATTTT. V and J are TRBV11-3 and TRBJ2-3; 8 bases fit TRBD2. The length of the CDR3 is 21 residues. Trimming took 1 base from V and 4 from J; bases not matched to a gene: 22. The germline CDR1 and CDR2 sequences are SGHNT and YENEEA.

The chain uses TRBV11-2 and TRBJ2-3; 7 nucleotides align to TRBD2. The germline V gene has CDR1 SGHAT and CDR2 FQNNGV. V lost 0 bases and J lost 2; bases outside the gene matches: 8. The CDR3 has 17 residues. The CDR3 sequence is CASSLDRWLADTDTQYF. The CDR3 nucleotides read TGTGCCAGCAGCTTAGATCGGTGGCTAGCGGACACAGATACGCAGTATTTT.

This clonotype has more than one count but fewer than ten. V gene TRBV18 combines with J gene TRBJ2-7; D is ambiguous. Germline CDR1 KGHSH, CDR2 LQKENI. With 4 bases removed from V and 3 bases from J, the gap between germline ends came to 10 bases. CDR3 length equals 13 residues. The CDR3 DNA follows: TGTGCCAGCTCACGAGACGTAGGCTACGAGCAGTACTTC. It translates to CASSRDVGYEQYF.